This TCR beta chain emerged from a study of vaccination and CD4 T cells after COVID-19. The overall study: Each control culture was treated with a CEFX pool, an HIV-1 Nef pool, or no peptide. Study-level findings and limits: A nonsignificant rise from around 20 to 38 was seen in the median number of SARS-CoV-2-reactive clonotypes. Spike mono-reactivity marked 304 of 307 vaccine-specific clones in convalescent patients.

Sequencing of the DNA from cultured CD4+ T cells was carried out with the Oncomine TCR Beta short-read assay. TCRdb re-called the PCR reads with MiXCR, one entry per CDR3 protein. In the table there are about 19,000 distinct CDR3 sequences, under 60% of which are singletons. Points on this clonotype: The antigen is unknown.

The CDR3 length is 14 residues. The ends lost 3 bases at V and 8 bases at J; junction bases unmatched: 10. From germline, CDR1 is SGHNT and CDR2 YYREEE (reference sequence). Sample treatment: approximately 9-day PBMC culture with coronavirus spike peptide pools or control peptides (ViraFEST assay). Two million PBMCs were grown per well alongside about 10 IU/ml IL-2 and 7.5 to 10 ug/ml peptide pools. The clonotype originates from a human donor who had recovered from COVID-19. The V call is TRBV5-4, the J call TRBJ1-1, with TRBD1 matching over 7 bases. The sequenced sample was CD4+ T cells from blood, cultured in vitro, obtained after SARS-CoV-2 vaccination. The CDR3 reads CASSWEIGTVEAFF. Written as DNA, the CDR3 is TGTGCCAGCAGCTGGGAAATAGGGACAGTAGAAGCTTTCTTT.